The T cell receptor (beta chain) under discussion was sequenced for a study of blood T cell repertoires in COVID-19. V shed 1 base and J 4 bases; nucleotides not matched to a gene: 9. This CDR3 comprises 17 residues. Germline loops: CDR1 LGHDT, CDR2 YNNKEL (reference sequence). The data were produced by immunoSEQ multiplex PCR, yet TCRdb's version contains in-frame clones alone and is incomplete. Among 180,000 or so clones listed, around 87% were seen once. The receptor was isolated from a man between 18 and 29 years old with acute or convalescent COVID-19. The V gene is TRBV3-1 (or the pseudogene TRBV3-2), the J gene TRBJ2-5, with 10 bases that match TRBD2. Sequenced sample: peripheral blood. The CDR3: CASSQGQLAGGLETQYF. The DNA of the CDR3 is TGTGCCAGCAGCCAAGGGCAGTTAGCGGGGGGCTTAGAGACCCAGTACTTC.